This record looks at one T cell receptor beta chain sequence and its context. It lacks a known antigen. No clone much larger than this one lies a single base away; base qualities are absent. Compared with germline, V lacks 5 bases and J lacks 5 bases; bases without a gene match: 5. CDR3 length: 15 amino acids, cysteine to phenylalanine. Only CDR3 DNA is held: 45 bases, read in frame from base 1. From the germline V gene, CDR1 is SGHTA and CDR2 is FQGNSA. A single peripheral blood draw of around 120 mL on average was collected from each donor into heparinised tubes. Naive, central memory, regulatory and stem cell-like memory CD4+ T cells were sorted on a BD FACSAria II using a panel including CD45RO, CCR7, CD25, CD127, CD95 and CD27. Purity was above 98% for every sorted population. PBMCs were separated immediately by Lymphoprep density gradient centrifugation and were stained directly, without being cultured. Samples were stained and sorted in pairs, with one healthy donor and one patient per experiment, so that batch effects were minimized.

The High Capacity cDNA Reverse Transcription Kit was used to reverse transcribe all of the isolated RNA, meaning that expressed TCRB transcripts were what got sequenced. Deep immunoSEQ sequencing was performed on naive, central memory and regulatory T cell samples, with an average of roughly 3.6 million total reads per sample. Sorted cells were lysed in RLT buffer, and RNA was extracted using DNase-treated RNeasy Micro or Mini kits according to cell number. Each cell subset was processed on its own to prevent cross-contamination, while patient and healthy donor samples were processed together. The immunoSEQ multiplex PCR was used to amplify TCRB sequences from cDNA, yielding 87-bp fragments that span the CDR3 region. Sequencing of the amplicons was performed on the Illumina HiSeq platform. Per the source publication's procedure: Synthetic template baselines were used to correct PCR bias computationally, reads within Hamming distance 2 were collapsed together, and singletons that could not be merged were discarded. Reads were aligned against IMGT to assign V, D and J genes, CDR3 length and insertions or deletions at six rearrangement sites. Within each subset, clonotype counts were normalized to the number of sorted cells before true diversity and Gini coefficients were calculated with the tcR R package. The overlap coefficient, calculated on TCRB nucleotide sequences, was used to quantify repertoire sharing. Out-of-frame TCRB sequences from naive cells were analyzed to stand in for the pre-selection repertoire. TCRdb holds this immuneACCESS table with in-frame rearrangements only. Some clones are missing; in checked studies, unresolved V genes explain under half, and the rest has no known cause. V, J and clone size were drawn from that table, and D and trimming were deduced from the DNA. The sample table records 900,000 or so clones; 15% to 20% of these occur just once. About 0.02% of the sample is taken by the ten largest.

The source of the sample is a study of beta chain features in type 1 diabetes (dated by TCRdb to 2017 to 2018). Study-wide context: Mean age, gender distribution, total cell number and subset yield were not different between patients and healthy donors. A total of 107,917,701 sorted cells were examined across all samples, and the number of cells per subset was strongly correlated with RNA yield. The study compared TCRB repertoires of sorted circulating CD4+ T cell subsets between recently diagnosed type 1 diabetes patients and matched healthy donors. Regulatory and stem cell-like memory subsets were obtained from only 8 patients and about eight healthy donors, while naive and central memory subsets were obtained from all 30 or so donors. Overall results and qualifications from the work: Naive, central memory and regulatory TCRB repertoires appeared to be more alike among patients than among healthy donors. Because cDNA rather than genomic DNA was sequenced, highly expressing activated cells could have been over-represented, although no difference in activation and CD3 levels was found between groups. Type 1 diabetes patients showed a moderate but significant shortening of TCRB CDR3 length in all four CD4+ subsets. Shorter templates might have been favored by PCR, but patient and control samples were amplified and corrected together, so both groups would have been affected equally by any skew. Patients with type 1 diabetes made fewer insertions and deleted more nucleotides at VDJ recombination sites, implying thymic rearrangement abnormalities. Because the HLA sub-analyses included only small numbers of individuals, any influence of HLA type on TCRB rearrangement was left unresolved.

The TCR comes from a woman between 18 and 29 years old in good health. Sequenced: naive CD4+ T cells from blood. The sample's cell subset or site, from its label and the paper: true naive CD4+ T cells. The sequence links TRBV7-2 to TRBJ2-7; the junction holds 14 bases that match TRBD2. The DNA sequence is TGTGCCAGCAGCCGATCGGGACTAGCGGGAGACGAGCAGTACTTC. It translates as CASSRSGLAGDEQYF.